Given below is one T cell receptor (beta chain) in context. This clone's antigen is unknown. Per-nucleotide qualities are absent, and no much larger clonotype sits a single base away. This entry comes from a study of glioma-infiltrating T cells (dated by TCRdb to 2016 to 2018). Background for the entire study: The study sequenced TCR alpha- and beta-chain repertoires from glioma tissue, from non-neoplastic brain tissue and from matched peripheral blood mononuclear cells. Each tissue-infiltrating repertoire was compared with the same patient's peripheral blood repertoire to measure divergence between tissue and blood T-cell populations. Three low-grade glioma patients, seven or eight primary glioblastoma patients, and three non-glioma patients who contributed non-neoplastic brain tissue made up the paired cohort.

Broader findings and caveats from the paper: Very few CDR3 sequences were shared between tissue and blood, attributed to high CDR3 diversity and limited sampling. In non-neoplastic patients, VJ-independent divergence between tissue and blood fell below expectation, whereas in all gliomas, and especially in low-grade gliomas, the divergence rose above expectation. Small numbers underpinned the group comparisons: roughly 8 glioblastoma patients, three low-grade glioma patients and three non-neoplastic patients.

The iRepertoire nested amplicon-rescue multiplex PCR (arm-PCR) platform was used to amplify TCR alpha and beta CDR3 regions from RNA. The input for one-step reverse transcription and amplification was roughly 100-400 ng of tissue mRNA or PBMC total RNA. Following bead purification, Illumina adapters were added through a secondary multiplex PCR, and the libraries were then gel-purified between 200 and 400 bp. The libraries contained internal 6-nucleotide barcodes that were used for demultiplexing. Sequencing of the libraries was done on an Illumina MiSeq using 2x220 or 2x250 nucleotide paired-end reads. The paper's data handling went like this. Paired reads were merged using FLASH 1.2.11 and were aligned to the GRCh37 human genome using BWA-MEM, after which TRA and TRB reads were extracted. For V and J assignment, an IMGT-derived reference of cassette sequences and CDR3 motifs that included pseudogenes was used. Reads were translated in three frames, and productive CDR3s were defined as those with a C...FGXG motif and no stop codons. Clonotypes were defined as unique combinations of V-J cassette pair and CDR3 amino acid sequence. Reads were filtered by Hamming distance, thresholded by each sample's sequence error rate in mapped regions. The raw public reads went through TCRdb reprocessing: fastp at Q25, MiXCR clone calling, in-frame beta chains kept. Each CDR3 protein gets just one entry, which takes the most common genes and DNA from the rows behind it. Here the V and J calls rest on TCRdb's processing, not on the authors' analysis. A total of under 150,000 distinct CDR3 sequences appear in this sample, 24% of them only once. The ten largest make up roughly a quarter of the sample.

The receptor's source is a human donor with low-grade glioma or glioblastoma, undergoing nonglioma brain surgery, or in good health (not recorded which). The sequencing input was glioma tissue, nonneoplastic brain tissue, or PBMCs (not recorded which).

The DNA is as follows: TGTGCCAGCAGCCCGGGACAGGGGGCGTCCCGAGAGACCCAGTACTTC. It translates to CASSPGQGASRETQYF. The rearranged chain carries TRBV3-1 and TRBJ2-5; TRBD1 lines up with 12 middle nucleotides. There are 16 amino acids in the CDR3, from cysteine to phenylalanine inclusive. Only the CDR3 DNA stays, 48 bases, in frame from base 1. Reading the germline V gene (reference sequence) gives CDR1 LGHDT and CDR2 YNNKEL. Ends trimmed: V by 4 bases, J by 4 bases; bases unmatched to a gene: 7.